The TCR beta chain described here comes from a study of OX40 agonist ivuxolimab in advanced cancers. Findings of the study overall: With doses of 0.1 to 3.0 mg/kg, CD4+ and CD8+ blood T cells had undergone clonal expansion by week 6.

V was shortened by 2 bases and J by 4 bases, with 12 bases between the two germline ends. The CDR3 is 14 residues long. CDR1 SGHRS and CDR2 YFSETQ come from the germline V gene. On this clone: The antigen is undetermined.

Some clones are missing from TCRdb's copy, which holds only in-frame ones; the method was immunoSEQ multiplex PCR. The sample includes 90,000 to 150,000 clones, 75% to 90% of them seen just once. The specimen comprised CD4+ or CD8+ T cells sorted from blood, sampled in a trial of the OX40 agonist ivuxolimab. This chain joins TRBV5-1 and TRBJ1-2; the D gene is possibly TRBD1 (5 bases). The clonotype was recovered from an adult with an advanced solid tumor such as melanoma, head and neck, liver or kidney cancer. This chain's CDR3 is CASSLIGDLYGYTF. The DNA for the CDR3 is TGCGCCAGCAGCTTAATCGGGGACCTCTATGGCTACACCTTC.